Listed here is a single T cell receptor (beta chain). What this receptor recognizes is not known. The input lacks base qualities; no much larger clone sits a single base away. Trimmed from V: 4 bases; trimmed from J: 8 bases; junction bases lacking a gene match: 10. From its cysteine to its phenylalanine, the CDR3 spans 16 amino acids. Only the CDR3 part of the read is kept: 48 bases, read in frame from the first base. Looking up the germline V gene yields CDR1 LGHNA and CDR2 YNFKEQ. The library was prepared using the immunoSEQ multiplex PCR assay. As for the original processing: A statistical classification framework was developed to diagnose cytomegalovirus status using the catalog of TCR beta chain sequences. TCRdb holds this immuneACCESS table with in-frame rearrangements only. Some clones are missing; in checked studies, unresolved V genes explain under half, and the rest has no known cause. V and J calls plus clone size are reproduced from that table; the DNA served to infer D and trimming. This sample holds 50,000 to 65,000 clones; approximately 89% were observed only once. The ten largest make up around 9.2% of the sample.

The data were obtained in a study of cytomegalovirus exposure and HLA in healthy donors (dated by TCRdb to the late 2010s). Regarding the study in general: According to a later analysis, one platform produced both the 110 or so validation repertoires and the roughly 660 repertoires of the first cohort. Along with the roughly 610-subject first cohort, a separate validation cohort of around 120 different subjects was used. The aim of the study was to test whether cataloging public T cell receptors could identify signatures of past pathogen exposure. To predict cytomegalovirus infection status, the study brought together high-throughput TCR immunosequencing, statistical association of individual TCRs with disease status, and machine learning.

The investigation overall reported the following: A few of the identified cytomegalovirus-associated TCR beta chains were confirmed in vitro to be specific for cytomegalovirus antigens. The classifier was reported to diagnose cytomegalovirus status with high specificity and sensitivity in both the original and validation cohorts. The study gave a list of some 150 TCR beta chains associated with cytomegalovirus. Of the cluster scores, around 95% were above 0 in a later analysis, which found that TCRs clustered in the first cohort also tended to co-occur in the approximately 120 validation repertoires. While some public TCRs were present in many individuals, most TCR sequences turned up only very rarely across donors. The validation cohort had no HLA typing available for a later analysis, so co-occurrence within that cohort was assessed over all 130 or so repertoires. According to the authors, the approach could potentially be generalized to other disease states and immunological phenotypes.

The donors were included in the validation cohort of approximately 130 subjects, a group kept apart from the roughly 670-subject first cohort. The sequence derives from a woman between 18 and 30 years old in good health and CMV-seropositive. Recombination joined TRBV4-2 with TRBJ1-4, with 10 bases in between that match TRBD1. The specimen was PBMCs. The CDR3 here reads CASSLTPGQGNEKLFF. The nucleotide sequence is given as TGTGCCAGCAGCCTCACGCCGGGACAGGGGAACGAAAAACTGTTTTTT.